This T cell receptor beta chain originates from a study of T cells expressing NK-cell markers. TCRdb derives one entry per CDR3 protein from the 5' RACE reads, leaving out DNA. The listing records roughly 180,000 distinct CDR3 sequences. The CDR3 covers 16 residues. The genes are TRBV12-3 or TRBV12-4 and TRBJ2-1; TCRdb reports TRBD2, a call that lacks DNA to check it against. Source material: blood T cells: a sorted CD56 or NKG2C T cell subset, CD4+ or CD8+ T cells, or bulk PBMC T cells (not recorded which). This TCR was recovered from a man aged 18-70 years in good health. The CDR3 spells CASSRGGPSSYNEQFF.